One sample yielded the 15 T cell receptor beta chains listed below, sequenced in a study of T-cell memory formation after mild COVID-19. MiXCR, run by TCRdb on the 5' RACE reads, gives a single entry per CDR3 protein. The table lists around 180,000 distinct CDR3 sequences, 15% to 20% of them singletons. The sequencing input was PBMCs or a T cell subset sorted from them (not recorded which). The receptors shown here come from a man aged 18-30 years who had mild COVID-19 (a few samples of this study predate the infection). Cell type and time point are not known.

The rearrangement joins TRBV3-1 to TRBJ1-4; D not certain. The CDR3 contains 14 residues. The germline CDR1 and CDR2 sequences are LGHDT and YNNKEL (reference sequence). V lost 6 bases, J lost 7 bases, and 15 bases lay in between. DNA for the CDR3: TGTGCCAGCAGTTTACGCCCCGGACCTGAAAAACTGTTTTTT. This sequence encodes CASSLRPGPEKLFF.

This clonotype occurred a few times. This chain uses TRBV6-4 with TRBJ2-1; 11 nucleotides match TRBD2. Germline trimming cut 4 bases from V and 10 bases from J; bases unmatched to any gene: 12. The CDR3 has 16 residues. Germline lookup yields CDR1 MRHNA and CDR2 SNTAGT. The CDR3 DNA is TGTGCCAGCAGTGGGTCGACTAGCGGGGCCCCAGGGGAGCAGTTCTTC. This gives the protein CASSGSTSGAPGEQFF.

The chain carries TRBV4-3 and TRBJ2-7; a weak D match, TRBD1 (5 bases). Trimming cost V 5 bases and J 3 bases, with 14 bases left between them. Looked up from germline, CDR1 is LGHNA and CDR2 is YSLEER. The CDR3 runs to 14 residues. Written as DNA, the CDR3 is TGCGCCAGCAGCTTATATCAAGGGGTCTACGAGCAGTACTTC. Translating it yields CASSLYQGVYEQYF.

This clonotype was seen only a few times. This chain links TRBV15 with TRBJ1-3; D gene uncertain. CDR3 length: 16 residues. Deletions cut 5 bases from V and 12 bases from J, with 26 bases between. The V gene's germline CDR1 is LNHNV and CDR2 YYDKDF (reference sequence). CDR3 nucleotides: TGTGCCACCAGCGCTGAGCCCCCCGGACCCGTGTGGGACATATATTTT. It encodes CATSAEPPGPVWDIYF. Combining the CDR3 with reference TRBV15 and TRBJ1-3 gives the whole variable domain DAMVIQNPRYQVTQFGKPVTLSCSQTLNHNVMYWYQQKSSQAPKLLFHYYDKDFNNEADTPDNFQSRRPNTSFCFLDIRSPGLGDTAMYLCATSAEPPGPVWDIYFGEGSWLTVV.

The chain combines TRBV15 with TRBJ2-2, with no clear D. Germline V gene lookup returns CDR1 LNHNV and CDR2 YYDKDF (reference sequence). V was trimmed by 4 bases and J by 8 bases, leaving 5 bases between them. The CDR3 is 11 residues long. The CDR3 nucleotides are TGTGCCACCAGCAAATTAGGGGAGCTGTTTTTT. Translated: CATSKLGELFF.

The CDR3: CASSAQTGGGREPQHF. The CDR3 DNA reads TGTGCCAGCAGCGCTCAGACAGGGGGAGGTAGGGAGCCCCAGCATTTT. The J gene is TRBJ1-5, the V gene TRBV7-2; 9 nucleotides line up with TRBD1. The J segment lost 8 bases and the V segment lost 5 bases, leaving 13 bases of the junction unmatched. The CDR3 spans 16 residues. From germline, CDR1 is SGHTA and CDR2 FQGNSA.

This chain connects TRBV10-3 to TRBJ1-6, with 9 nucleotides matching TRBD1. Germline assignment: CDR1 ENHRY and CDR2 SYGVKD. CDR3 size: 14 residues. V lost 5 bases to trimming and J lost 9 bases; unmatched junction nucleotides: 5. The CDR3, as DNA: TGTGCCATCAGTCTGGACAGGGGCGGTTCACCCCTCCACTTT. Residues: CAISLDRGGSPLHF.

This clonotype has just a few counts. The chain joins TRBV7-3 to TRBJ2-2, with D possibly TRBD1 on 5 matching bases. V was trimmed by 3 bases and J by 4 bases, leaving 9 bases between them. Germline CDR1 is SGHTA and CDR2 is FQGTGA. The CDR3 sequence is 14 residues long. The CDR3 region has the DNA TGTGCCAGCAGCTTCTCCAGGGCCACCGGGGAGCTGTTTTTT. Protein: CASSFSRATGELFF.

The chain combines TRBV18 with TRBJ1-3, with D unclear. V was pared by 2 bases and J by 2 bases, with 13 bases between. The CDR3 has 16 residues. CDR1 is KGHSH, CDR2 LQKENI, per germline. CDR3 coding DNA: TGTGCCAGCTCACCAAGTTTCACAGCGACTGGAAACACCATATATTTT. Protein product: CASSPSFTATGNTIYF.

The chain carries TRBV7-2 and TRBJ1-2, with D possibly matching TRBD1 (5 bases). The CDR3 length is 14 residues. Looked up from germline, CDR1 is SGHTA and CDR2 is FQGNSA. V was shortened by 6 bases and J by 8 bases, with 19 bases between the two germline ends. CDR3 loop: CASRFDGASLGYTF. The CDR3 DNA follows: TGTGCCAGCAGGTTCGACGGGGCCTCCCTGGGCTACACCTTC.

This clonotype has only a few counts. This sequence joins TRBV20-1 and TRBJ2-7, with TRBD2 identical over 7 bases. There are 17 residues in the CDR3. Per the germline V gene, CDR1 is DFQATT and CDR2 is SNEGSKA (reference sequence). V trimming: 1 base; J trimming: 3 bases; junction bases outside the gene matches: 15. The CDR3 is CSARVAFGTGTIYEQYV. The CDR3 nucleotides are TGCAGTGCTAGAGTGGCTTTTGGAACCGGGACTATCTACGAGCAGTACGTC.

The rearrangement joins TRBV7-3 to TRBJ2-5, with D unclear. V was pared by 5 bases and J by 7 bases, with 17 bases between. Germline V lookup: CDR1 SGHTA, CDR2 FQGTGA. The CDR3 consists of 14 residues. The CDR3 protein is CASSAAPNVGTQYF. The CDR3 DNA is TGTGCCAGCAGCGCAGCCCCGAACGTAGGGACCCAGTACTTC. The complete variable domain, with remaining parts taken from reference TRBV7-3 and TRBJ2-5, reads GAGVSQTPSNKVTEKGKYVELRCDPISGHTALYWYRQSLGQGPEFLIYFQGTGAADDSGLPNDRFFAVRPEGSVSTLKIQRTERGDSAVYLCASSAAPNVGTQYFGPGTRLLVL.

This clonotype was picked up a small number of times. The V call is TRBV18, the J call TRBJ2-3, with D uncertain. Germline V gene lookup returns CDR1 KGHSH and CDR2 LQKENI. This CDR3 has 13 amino acids. V lost 4 bases and J 4 bases, leaving 9 bases between the germline ends. CDR3 loop: CASSQGWADTQYF. The CDR3 bases are TGTGCCAGCTCACAGGGTTGGGCAGATACGCAGTATTTT.

This clonotype was seen at least ten times. The V and J genes are TRBV7-2 and TRBJ2-3; D is possibly TRBD1 (5 bases). The CDR3 is 14 residues long. Trimming cost V 1 base and J 10 bases, with 15 bases left between them. Germline V gene data show CDR1 as SGHTA and CDR2 as FQGNSA. As DNA, the CDR3 is TGTGCCAGCAGCTTAGTGGTACAGGAGAGAGCGCAGTATTTT. This sequence encodes CASSLVVQERAQYF.

There are a few counts of this clonotype. The chain has TRBV2 and TRBJ2-5, with TRBD2 matching 7 bases. J lost 5 bases, V lost 8 bases, and 5 bases had no gene match. CDR1 SNHLY and CDR2 FYNNEI come from the germline V gene. The CDR3 contains 12 residues. CDR3 protein: CASQTSSETQYF. In nucleotides, the CDR3 is TGTGCCAGCCAGACTAGCTCGGAGACCCAGTACTTC.